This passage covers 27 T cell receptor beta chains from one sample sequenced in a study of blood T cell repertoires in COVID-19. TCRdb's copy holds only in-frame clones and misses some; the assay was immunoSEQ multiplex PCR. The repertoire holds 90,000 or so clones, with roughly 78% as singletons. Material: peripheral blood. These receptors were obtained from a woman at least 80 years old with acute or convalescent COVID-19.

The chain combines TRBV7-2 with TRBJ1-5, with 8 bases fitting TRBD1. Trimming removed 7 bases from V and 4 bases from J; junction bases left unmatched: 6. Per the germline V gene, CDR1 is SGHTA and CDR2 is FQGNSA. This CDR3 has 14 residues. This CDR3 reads CASTTGGGNQPQHF. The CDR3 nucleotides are TGTGCCAGCACTACAGGGGGGGGAAATCAGCCCCAGCATTTT.

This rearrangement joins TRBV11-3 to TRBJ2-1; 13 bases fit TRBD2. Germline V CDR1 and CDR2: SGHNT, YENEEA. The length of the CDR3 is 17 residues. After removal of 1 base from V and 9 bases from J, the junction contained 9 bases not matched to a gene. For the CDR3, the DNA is TGTGCCAGCAGCTTAGGAGTGGGACTAGCGGGACCGGGTGAGCAGTTCTTC. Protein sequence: CASSLGVGLAGPGEQFF. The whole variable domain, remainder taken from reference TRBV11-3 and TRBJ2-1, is EAGVVQSPRYKIIEKKQPVAFWCNPISGHNTLYWYLQNLGQGPELLIRYENEEAVDDSQLPKDRFSAERLKGVDSTLKIQPAELGDSAVYLCASSLGVGLAGPGEQFFGPGTRLTVL.

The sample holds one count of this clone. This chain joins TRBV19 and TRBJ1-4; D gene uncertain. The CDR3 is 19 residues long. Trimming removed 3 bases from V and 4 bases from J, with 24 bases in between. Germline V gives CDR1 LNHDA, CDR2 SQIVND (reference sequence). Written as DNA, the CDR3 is TGTGCCAGTAGTATCGGCCGCGGGGAATACGCAATTGATAATGAAAAACTGTTTTTT. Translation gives CASSIGRGEYAIDNEKLFF.

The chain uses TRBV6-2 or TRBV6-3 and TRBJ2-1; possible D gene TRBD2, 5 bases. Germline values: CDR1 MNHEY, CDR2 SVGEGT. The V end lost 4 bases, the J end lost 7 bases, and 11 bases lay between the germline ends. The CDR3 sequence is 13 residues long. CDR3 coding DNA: TGTGCCAGCAGTTGGAGGAAGGGAAATGAGCAGTTCTTC. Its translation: CASSWRKGNEQFF.

CDR3 coding DNA: TGTGCCAGCAGCCCTCGACTAGCCGAAGATACGCAGTATTTT. It is translated as CASSPRLAEDTQYF. The gene calls are TRBV3-1 (or the pseudogene TRBV3-2) and TRBJ2-3; TRBD2 matches 7 bases. V shed 4 bases, J shed 5 bases, and the junction held 6 bases outside the gene matches. From germline, CDR1 is LGHDT and CDR2 YNNKEL (reference sequence). The length of the CDR3 is 14 residues.

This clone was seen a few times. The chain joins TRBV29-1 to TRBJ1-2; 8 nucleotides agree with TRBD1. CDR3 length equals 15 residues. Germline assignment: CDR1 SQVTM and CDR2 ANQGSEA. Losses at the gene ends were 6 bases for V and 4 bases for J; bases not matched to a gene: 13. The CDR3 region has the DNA TGCAGCGTCCCCTTGACAGGGGCGCTCGGCTATGGCTACACCTTC. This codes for CSVPLTGALGYGYTF. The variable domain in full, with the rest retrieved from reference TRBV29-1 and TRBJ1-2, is SAVISQKPSRDICQRGTSLTIQCQVDSQVTMMFWYRQQPGQSLTLIATANQGSEATYESGFVIDKFPISRPNLTFSTLTVSNMSPEDSSIYLCSVPLTGALGYGYTFGSGTRLTVV.

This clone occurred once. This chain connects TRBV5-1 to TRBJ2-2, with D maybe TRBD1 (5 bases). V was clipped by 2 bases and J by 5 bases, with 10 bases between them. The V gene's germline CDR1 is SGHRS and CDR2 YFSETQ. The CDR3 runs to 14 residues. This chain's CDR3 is CASSFFRETGELFF. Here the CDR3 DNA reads TGCGCCAGCAGCTTTTTCAGGGAAACCGGGGAGCTGTTTTTT.

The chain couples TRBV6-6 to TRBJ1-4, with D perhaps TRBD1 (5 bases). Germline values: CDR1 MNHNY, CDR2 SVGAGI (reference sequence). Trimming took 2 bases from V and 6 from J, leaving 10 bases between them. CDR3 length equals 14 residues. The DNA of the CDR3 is TGTGCCAGCAGTTACCCGACAGACCATGAAAAACTGTTTTTT. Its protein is CASSYPTDHEKLFF.

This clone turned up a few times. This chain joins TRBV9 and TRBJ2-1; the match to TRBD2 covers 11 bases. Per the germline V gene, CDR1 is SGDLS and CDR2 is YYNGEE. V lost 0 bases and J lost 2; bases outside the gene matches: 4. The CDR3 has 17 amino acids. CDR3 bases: TGTGCCAGCAGCGTAGGAAATAGCGGGGGGGCCTACAATGAGCAGTTCTTC. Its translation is CASSVGNSGGAYNEQFF.

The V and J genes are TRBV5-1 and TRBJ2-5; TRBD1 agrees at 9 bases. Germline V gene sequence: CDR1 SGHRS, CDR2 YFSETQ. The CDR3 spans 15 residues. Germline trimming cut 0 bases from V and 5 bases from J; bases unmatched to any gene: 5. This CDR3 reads CASSLAGQGTETQYF. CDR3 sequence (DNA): TGCGCCAGCAGCTTGGCGGGACAGGGAACGGAGACCCAGTACTTC.

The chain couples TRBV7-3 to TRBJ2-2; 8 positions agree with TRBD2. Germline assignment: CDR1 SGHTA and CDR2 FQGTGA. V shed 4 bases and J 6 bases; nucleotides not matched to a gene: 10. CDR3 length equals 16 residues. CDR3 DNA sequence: TGTGCCAGCAGCTCTAAAGCGGCGGGGGGCTCCGGGGAGCTGTTTTTT. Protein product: CASSSKAAGGSGELFF.

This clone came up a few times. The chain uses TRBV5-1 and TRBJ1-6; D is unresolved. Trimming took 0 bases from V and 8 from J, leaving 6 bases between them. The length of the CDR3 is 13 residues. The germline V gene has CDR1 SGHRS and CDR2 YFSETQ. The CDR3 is CASSLGGDSPLHF. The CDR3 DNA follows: TGCGCCAGCAGCTTGGGGGGAGATTCACCCCTCCACTTT.

CDR3 sequence: CASRPGTFAFPNYGYTF. The DNA of the CDR3 is TGTGCCAGCAGGCCCGGGACATTTGCATTTCCTAACTATGGCTACACCTTC. V gene TRBV5-4 combines with J gene TRBJ1-2, with D perhaps TRBD1 (6 bases). Trimming removed 5 bases from V and 0 bases from J, with 20 bases in between. The CDR3 covers 17 residues. Germline V gene sequence: CDR1 SGHNT, CDR2 YYREEE (reference sequence). Supplemented by reference TRBV5-4 and TRBJ1-2, the full variable domain reads ETGVTQSPTHLIKTRGQQVTLRCSSQSGHNTVSWYQQALGQGPQFIFQYYREEENGRGNFPPRFSGLQFPNYSSELNVNALELDDSALYLCASRPGTFAFPNYGYTFGSGTRLTVV.

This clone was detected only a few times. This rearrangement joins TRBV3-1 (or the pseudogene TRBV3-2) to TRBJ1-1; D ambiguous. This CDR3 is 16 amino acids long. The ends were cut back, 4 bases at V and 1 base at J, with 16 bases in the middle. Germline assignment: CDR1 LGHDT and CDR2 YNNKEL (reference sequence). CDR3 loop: CASSPEARSGNTEAFF. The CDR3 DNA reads TGTGCCAGCAGCCCAGAAGCGCGGAGCGGGAACACTGAAGCTTTCTTT.

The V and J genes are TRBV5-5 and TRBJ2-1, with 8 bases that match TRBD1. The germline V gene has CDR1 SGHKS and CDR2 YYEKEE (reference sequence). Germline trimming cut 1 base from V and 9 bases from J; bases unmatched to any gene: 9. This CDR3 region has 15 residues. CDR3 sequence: CASSLRQGQIGEQFF. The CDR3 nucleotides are TGTGCCAGCAGCTTGCGACAGGGGCAGATAGGTGAGCAGTTCTTC.

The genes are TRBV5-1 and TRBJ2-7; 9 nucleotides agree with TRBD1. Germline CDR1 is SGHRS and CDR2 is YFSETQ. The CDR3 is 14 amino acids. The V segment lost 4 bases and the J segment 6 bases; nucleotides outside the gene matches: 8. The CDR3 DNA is TGCGCCAGCAGCCCGGGACAGGGTCGTGGCGAGCAGTACTTC. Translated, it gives CASSPGQGRGEQYF. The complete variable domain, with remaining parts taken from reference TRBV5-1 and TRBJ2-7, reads KAGVTQTPRYLIKTRGQQVTLSCSPISGHRSVSWYQQTPGQGLQFLFEYFSETQRNKGNFPGRFSGRQFSNSRSEMNVSTLELGDSALYLCASSPGQGRGEQYFGPGTRLTVT.

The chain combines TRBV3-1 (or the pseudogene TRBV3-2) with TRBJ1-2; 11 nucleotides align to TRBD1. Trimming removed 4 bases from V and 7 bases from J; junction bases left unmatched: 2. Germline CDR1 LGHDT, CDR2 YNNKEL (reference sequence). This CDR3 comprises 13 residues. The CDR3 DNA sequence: TGTGCCAGCAGCCCCGGGACAGGGGGTGGCTACACCTTC. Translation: CASSPGTGGGYTF.

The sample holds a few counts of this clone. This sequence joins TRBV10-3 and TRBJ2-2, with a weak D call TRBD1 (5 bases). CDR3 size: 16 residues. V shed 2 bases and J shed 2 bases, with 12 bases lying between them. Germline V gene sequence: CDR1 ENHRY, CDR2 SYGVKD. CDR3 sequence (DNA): TGTGCCATCAGTGAGGGTGTCAGGGCCAACACCGGGGAGCTGTTTTTT. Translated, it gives CAISEGVRANTGELFF.

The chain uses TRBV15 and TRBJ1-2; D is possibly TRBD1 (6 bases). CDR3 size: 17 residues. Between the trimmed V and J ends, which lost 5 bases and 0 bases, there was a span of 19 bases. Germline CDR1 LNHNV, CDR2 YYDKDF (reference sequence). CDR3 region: CATSPALWTAANYGYTF. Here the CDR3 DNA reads TGTGCCACCAGCCCCGCCCTTTGGACAGCCGCTAACTATGGCTACACCTTC.

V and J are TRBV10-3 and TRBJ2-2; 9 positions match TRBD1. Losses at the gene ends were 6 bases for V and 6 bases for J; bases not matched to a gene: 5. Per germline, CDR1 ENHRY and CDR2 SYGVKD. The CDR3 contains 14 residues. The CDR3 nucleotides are TGTGCCATCAGATGGGACAGGGAATCCGGGGAGCTGTTTTTT. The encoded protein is CAIRWDRESGELFF.

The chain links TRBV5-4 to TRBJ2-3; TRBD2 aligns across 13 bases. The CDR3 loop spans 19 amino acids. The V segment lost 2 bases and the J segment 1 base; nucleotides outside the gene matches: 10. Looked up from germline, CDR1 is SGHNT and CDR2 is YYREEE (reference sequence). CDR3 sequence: CASSFGARTSGGRTDTQYF. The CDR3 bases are TGTGCCAGCAGCTTCGGCGCCAGGACTAGCGGGGGACGCACAGATACGCAGTATTTT.

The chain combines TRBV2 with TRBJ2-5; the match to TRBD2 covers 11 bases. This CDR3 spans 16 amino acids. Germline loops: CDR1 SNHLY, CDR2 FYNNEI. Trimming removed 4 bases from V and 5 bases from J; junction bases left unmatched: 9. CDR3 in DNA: TGTGCCAGCAGTGTGACTAGCGGGGTCCAAATGGAGACCCAGTACTTC. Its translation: CASSVTSGVQMETQYF.

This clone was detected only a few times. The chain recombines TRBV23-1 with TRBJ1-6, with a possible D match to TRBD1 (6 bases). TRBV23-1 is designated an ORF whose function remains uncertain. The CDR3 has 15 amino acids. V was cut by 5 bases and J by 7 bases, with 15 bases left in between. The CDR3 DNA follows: TGCGCCAGCAGTTCCTGGACAGTTCAGAATTCACCCCTCCACTTT. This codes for CASSSWTVQNSPLHF.

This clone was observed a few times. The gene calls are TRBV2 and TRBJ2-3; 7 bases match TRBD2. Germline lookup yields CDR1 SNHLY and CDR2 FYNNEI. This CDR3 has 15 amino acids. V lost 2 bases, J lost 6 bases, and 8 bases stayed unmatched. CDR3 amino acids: CASSEIGLGSDTQYF. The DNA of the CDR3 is TGTGCCAGCAGTGAAATCGGACTAGGGTCCGATACGCAGTATTTT.

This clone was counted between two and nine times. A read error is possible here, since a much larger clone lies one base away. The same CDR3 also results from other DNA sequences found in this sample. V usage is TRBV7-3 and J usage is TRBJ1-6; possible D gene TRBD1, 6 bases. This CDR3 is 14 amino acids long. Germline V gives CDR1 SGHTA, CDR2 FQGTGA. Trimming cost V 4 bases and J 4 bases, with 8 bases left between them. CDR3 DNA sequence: TGTGCCAGCAGCTCAGGACAGTATAATTCACCCCTCCACTTT. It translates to CASSSGQYNSPLHF.

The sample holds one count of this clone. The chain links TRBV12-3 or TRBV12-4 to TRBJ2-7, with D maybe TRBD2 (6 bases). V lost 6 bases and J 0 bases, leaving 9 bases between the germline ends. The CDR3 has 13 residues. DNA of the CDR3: TGTGCCAGCAGGTACGGGGGCTCCTACGAGCAGTACTTC. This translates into CASRYGGSYEQYF.

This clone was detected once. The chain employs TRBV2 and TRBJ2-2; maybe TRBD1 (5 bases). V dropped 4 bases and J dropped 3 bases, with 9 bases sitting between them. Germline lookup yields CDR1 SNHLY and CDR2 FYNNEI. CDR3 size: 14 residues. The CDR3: CASSGIRDTGELFF. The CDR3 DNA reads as TGTGCCAGCAGTGGTATCAGGGACACCGGGGAGCTGTTTTTT.